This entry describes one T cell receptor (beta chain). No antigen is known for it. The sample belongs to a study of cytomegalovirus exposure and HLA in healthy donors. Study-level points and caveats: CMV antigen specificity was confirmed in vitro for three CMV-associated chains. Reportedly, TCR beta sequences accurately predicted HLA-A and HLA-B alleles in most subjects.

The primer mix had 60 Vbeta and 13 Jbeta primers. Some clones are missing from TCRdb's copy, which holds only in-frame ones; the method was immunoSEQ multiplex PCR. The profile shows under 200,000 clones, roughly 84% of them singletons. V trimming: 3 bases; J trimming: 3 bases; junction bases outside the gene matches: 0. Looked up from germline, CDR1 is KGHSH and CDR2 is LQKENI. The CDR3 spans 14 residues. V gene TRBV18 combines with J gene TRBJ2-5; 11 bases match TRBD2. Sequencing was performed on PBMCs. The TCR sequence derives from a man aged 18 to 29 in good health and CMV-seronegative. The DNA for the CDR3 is TGTGCCAGCTCACCGGGACTAGCGGAAGAGACCCAGTACTTC. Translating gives CASSPGLAEETQYF.